The next 14 T cell receptor beta chains were all read from a single sample in a study of T cells in Graves' hyperthyroidism and ophthalmopathy. RNA transcripts provided the source from which TCR beta CDR3 regions were amplified. The HTBI primer set was used in a first-round RT-PCR of the TCR CDR3. TCRdb recomputed calls from the multiplex PCR reads with MiXCR, one row per CDR3 protein. The data show fewer than 500,000 distinct CDR3 sequences, roughly 14% seen once. The sample taken for sequencing was blood. The receptors stem from a man between 18 and 35 years old with Graves' ophthalmopathy.

This clonotype was recorded many times. The chain couples TRBV7-2 to TRBJ2-7; D not resolved. The V gene's germline CDR1 is SGHTA and CDR2 FQGNSA. The length of the CDR3 is 15 residues. V was pared by 1 base and J by 0 bases, with 10 bases between. The DNA for the CDR3 is TGTGCCAGCAGCTTAGAGTTGGCAACCTCCTACGAGCAGTACTTC. Translation gives CASSLELATSYEQYF.

This clonotype was observed a handful of times. The gene calls are TRBV9 and TRBJ2-7; D is perhaps TRBD2 (7 bases). Trimming stripped 0 bases from V and 3 bases from J, with 16 bases between. The CDR3 runs 16 residues. Germline lookup yields CDR1 SGDLS and CDR2 YYNGEE. The CDR3 DNA reads TGTGCCAGCAGCGTAGCCTCGGGGGGCTATAGCTACGAGCAGTACTTC. Translated, it gives CASSVASGGYSYEQYF.

This clonotype was seen at least ten times. This chain joins TRBV20-1 and TRBJ1-5; TRBD1 matches 7 bases. The length of the CDR3 is 16 residues. Trimming at V came to 5 bases and at J to 0 bases, leaving 10 bases not matched to a gene. CDR1 and CDR2 (germline): DFQATT, SNEGSKA (reference sequence). The CDR3 region has the DNA TGCAGTGCTGTAGGGGGCTCAGGTTATAGCAATCAGCCCCAGCATTTT. Translation gives CSAVGGSGYSNQPQHF.

This clonotype has more than one count but fewer than ten. The J gene is TRBJ2-3, the V gene TRBV6-1; no clear D. This CDR3 has 15 amino acids. V was trimmed by 6 bases and J by 2 bases, leaving 15 bases between them. Germline V lookup: CDR1 MNHNS, CDR2 SASEGT. CDR3 sequence (DNA): TGTGCCAGCAGCCCTTCTCCGCGGACCACAGATACGCAGTATTTT. Its translation: CASSPSPRTTDTQYF.

The chain links TRBV9 to TRBJ2-1; 8 bases agree with TRBD2. The CDR3 has 14 residues. Germline trimming cut 2 bases from V and 6 bases from J; bases unmatched to any gene: 4. Germline V CDR1 and CDR2: SGDLS, YYNGEE. This CDR3 reads CASSVGSGINEQFF. CDR3 nucleotides: TGTGCCAGCAGCGTTGGTAGCGGGATCAATGAGCAGTTCTTC.

This clonotype appeared a few times. The chain carries TRBV3-1 and TRBJ1-5; the D gene is possibly TRBD1 (5 bases). CDR3 length: 17 residues. V gave up 5 bases and J gave up 7 bases, with 24 bases separating them. The germline V gene encodes CDR1 LGHDT and CDR2 YNNKEL (reference sequence). The CDR3 here is CASSVGPGDSGNQPQHF. Written as DNA, the CDR3 is TGTGCCAGCAGCGTGGGACCGGGCGATTCAGGTAACCAGCCCCAGCATTTT.

This clonotype was observed many times. CDR3 loop: CSAQISPTGGGGYTF. For the CDR3, the DNA is TGCAGTGCACAAATATCCCCCACAGGGGGGGGTGGCTACACCTTC. J is TRBJ1-2 and V is TRBV20-1; the match to TRBD1 covers 8 bases. The CDR3 sequence is 15 residues long. CDR1 and CDR2 from the germline V gene are DFQATT and SNEGSKA (reference sequence). J lost 7 bases, V lost 6 bases, and 16 bases had no gene match.

This clonotype was counted many times. The rearrangement joins TRBV2 to TRBJ2-4; the D gene could be TRBD1 or TRBD2 (5 bases each). Trimming shortened V by 1 base and J by 0 bases, and 7 bases separated the two germline ends. Per germline, CDR1 SNHLY and CDR2 FYNNEI. The CDR3 length is 15 residues. The CDR3 protein is CASSEGGAAKNIQYF. The CDR3 DNA sequence: TGTGCCAGCAGTGAAGGAGGGGCAGCCAAAAACATTCAGTACTTC.

This clonotype was counted at least ten times. The rearrangement joins TRBV30 to TRBJ2-5; D may be TRBD2 (6 bases). The CDR3 is 15 residues long. Germline CDR1 reads GTSNPN; CDR2 reads SVGIG (reference sequence). The V and J ends lost 0 bases and 0 bases respectively, with 11 bases between them. The CDR3 sequence: CAWSVHRGYQETQYF. DNA of the CDR3: TGTGCCTGGAGTGTACATCGGGGGTACCAAGAGACCCAGTACTTC.

This clonotype was seen only a few times. The rearrangement joins TRBV5-1 to TRBJ1-4; the D gene is possibly TRBD1 (6 bases). CDR1 is SGHRS, CDR2 YFSETQ, per germline. There are 13 residues in the CDR3. The ends were cut back, 1 base at V and 8 bases at J, with 9 bases in the middle. The CDR3, as DNA: TGCGCCAGCAGCTTGAACAGGGACGAAAAACTGTTTTTT. The encoded protein is CASSLNRDEKLFF.

The CDR3 DNA sequence: TGTGCCAGCAGACTGGGACTAGCGGGGTCGCGGGTCGAGCAGTACTTC. Translated: CASRLGLAGSRVEQYF. This rearrangement joins TRBV11-2 to TRBJ2-7; TRBD2 agrees at 13 bases. With V trimmed by 6 bases and J by 6 bases, 11 bases remained unmatched. CDR1 and CDR2 from the germline V gene are SGHAT and FQNNGV. This CDR3 contains 16 residues.

The chain combines TRBV19 with TRBJ1-6; unclear D gene. This CDR3 comprises 10 residues. Germline V gene data show CDR1 as LNHDA and CDR2 as SQIVND (reference sequence). Trimming took off 7 bases at V and 14 bases at J, with 9 bases between the two ends. CDR3 nucleotides: TGTGCCAGTAATCCGGTTTCCCTCCACTTT. It encodes CASNPVSLHF. The full variable domain, in which reference TRBV19 and TRBJ1-6 provide the parts outside the CDR3, is DGGITQSPKYLFRKEGQNVTLSCEQNLNHDAMYWYRQDPGQGLRLIYYSQIVNDFQKGDIAEGYSVSREKKESFPLTVTSAQKNPTAFYLCASNPVSLHFGNGTRLTVT.

This clonotype was seen a single time. This may stem from a read error, because a much larger clone lies one nucleotide away. The CDR3 loop reads CSASGPAGVQNIQYF. The CDR3, as DNA: TGCAGTGCTTCAGGACCAGCGGGGGTGCAAAACATTCAGTACTTC. The V gene is TRBV20-1, the J gene TRBJ2-4, with 8 bases that match TRBD2. The CDR3 sequence is 15 residues long. J lost 5 bases, V lost 5 bases, and 11 bases had no gene match. Germline V gene data show CDR1 as DFQATT and CDR2 as SNEGSKA (reference sequence).

The chain combines TRBV18 with TRBJ1-3; 7 nucleotides align to TRBD1. The CDR3 runs to 16 residues. V shed 2 bases and J 0 bases; nucleotides not matched to a gene: 4. The germline gives CDR1 KGHSH, CDR2 LQKENI. The CDR3 DNA reads as TGTGCCAGCTCACCAGGGACAGCCTTCTCTGGAAACACCATATATTTT. Translated, it gives CASSPGTAFSGNTIYF.